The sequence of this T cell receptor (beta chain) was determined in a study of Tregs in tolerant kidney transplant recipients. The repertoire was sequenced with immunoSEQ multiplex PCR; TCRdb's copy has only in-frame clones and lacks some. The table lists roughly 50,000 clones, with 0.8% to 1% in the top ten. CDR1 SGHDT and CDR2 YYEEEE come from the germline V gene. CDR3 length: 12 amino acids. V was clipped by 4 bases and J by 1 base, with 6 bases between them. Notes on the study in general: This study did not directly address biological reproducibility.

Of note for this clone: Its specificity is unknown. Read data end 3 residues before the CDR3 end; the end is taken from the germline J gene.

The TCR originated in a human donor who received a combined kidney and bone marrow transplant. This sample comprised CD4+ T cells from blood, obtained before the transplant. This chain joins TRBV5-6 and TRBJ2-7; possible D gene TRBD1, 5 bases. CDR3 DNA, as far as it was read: TGTGCCAGCAGCCGACAGTCCTACGAG. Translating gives CASSRQSYE. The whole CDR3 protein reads CASSRQSYEQYF. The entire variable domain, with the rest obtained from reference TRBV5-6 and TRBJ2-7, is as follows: DAGVTQSPTHLIKTRGQQVTLRCSPKSGHDTVSWYQQALGQGPQFIFQYYEEEERQRGNFPDRFSGHQFPNYSSELNVNALLLGDSALYLCASSRQSYEQYFGPGTRLTVT.